This T cell receptor beta chain was identified in a study of blood T cell repertoires in COVID-19 (dated by TCRdb to about 2020). For context, the study as a whole: Samples covering the acute and convalescent phases of COVID-19 were provided by collaborators in the United States, Italy and Spain. The prospective study material was composed of cDNA or gDNA derived from T cells, B-cell-depleted T cells, or PBMCs. Subjects who had been exposed to COVID-19, were actively infected with it, or had recovered from it provided the deeply sampled blood TCRbeta repertoires that made up the dataset. The repertoires were made available in a free public database intended to serve as a resource for research on the immune response to SARS-CoV-2. The samples were drawn from two sources: the first 160 participants of the ongoing ImmuneRACE study, and 1,254 subjects contributed by 6 global collaborators. The sample metadata nearly always contained a de-identified subject ID, COVID-19 status, age in years and sex. Where available, HLA class I and class II types were obtained from metadata supplied by the sample provider rather than from assay-based typing.

Another Seattle source contributed samples from volunteer blood donors who had recovered from COVID-19. Each collaborating institution followed its own protocols to collect whole blood in K2EDTA tubes. Collaborator samples were shipped for TCRbeta analysis as frozen whole blood, isolated PBMCs, or DNA extracted from either sample type. General study outcomes and caveats: How much clinical and demographic metadata was included differed by source and by participant, and the metadata was provided uncurated.

TCRbeta CDR3 regions were amplified from genomic DNA using the immunoSEQ Assay, a bias-controlled multiplex PCR. The published analysis was carried out like this. The number of nucleated cells in each sample was estimated by amplification of reference gene primers within the assay. To quantify the absolute abundance of each unique TCRbeta CDR3 rearrangement, sequence reads were collapsed and filtered. For each sample, productive Simpson clonality was calculated as the square root of Simpson's diversity index over productive rearrangements. The source is immuneACCESS, and TCRdb retained only in-frame sequences with V and J called. Part of the clones is not carried over; for the studies checked, unresolved V genes explain less than half of this, and the remainder is unexplained. V, J and clone size derive from that table, while D and trimming were established from the DNA sequence. The sample contains 250,000 to 350,000 clones, approximately 83% of them found a single time. Of the sample, 2% to 2.5% is held by the ten largest clones.

With regard to this clone: Its antigen target is currently unknown. Base qualities were left out, and no much larger clone turns up one base away.

V is shortened by 9 bases, J by 3 bases, and the region joining them spans 15 bases. The CDR3 starts with the cysteine, ends with the phenylalanine, and has 13 residues. The read is trimmed to its CDR3 DNA, 39 bases read in frame from base 1. Reading the germline V gene (reference sequence) gives CDR1 SGHKS and CDR2 YYEKEE. The V and J segments used are TRBV5-5 and TRBJ1-1, with the D gene not confidently named. The sample comprised peripheral blood. The source is a woman in her 30s who had recovered from COVID-19. The nucleotide sequence reads as follows: TGTGCCACCCTCCCCGCGGGCGACACTGAAGCTTTCTTT. This is translated as CATLPAGDTEAFF. With the rest looked up from the reference TRBV5-5 and TRBJ1-1 genes rather than sequenced, the full variable domain is DAGVTQSPTHLIKTRGQQVTLRCSPISGHKSVSWYQQVLGQGPQFIFQYYEKEERGRGNFPDRFSARQFPNYSSELNVNALLLGDSALYLCATLPAGDTEAFFGQGTRLTVV.